Listed here are 28 T cell receptor beta chains from one sample, sequenced in a study of blood T cell repertoires in COVID-19. The protocol was immunoSEQ multiplex PCR, while the TCRdb copy is restricted to in-frame clones and leaves out a portion. This sample has over 350,000 clones, with roughly 90% found just once. The sequencing input was peripheral blood. These receptors all stem from a woman younger than 45 with active or convalescent COVID-19.

V usage is TRBV10-3 and J usage is TRBJ2-3, with a possible D match to TRBD2 (6 bases). Trimming removed 3 bases from V and 0 bases from J, with 10 bases in between. Germline values: CDR1 ENHRY, CDR2 SYGVKD. CDR3 length: 15 residues. The CDR3 bases are TGTGCCATCAGTGATGGCGGGGCAAGCACAGATACGCAGTATTTT. Residues: CAISDGGASTDTQYF.

The CDR3 region is CASSWDEGAIEAFF. The DNA for the CDR3 is TGCGCCAGCAGCTGGGATGAGGGGGCTATTGAAGCTTTCTTT. The chain uses TRBV5-1 and TRBJ1-1; 7 nucleotides match TRBD1. CDR1 and CDR2 (germline): SGHRS, YFSETQ. Germline trimming cut 3 bases from V and 7 bases from J; bases unmatched to any gene: 9. The CDR3 has 14 amino acids.

The J gene is TRBJ2-5, the V gene TRBV24-1, with D uncertain. CDR1 is KGHDR, CDR2 SFDVKD, per germline. V was pared by 6 bases and J by 3 bases, with 10 bases between. This CDR3 has 13 amino acids. The CDR3 region is CATSSTDEETQYF. Here the CDR3 DNA reads TGTGCCACCAGTTCAACAGATGAAGAGACCCAGTACTTC.

The genes are TRBV28 and TRBJ1-4; D is perhaps TRBD1 (5 bases). The CDR3 has 13 amino acids. With 10 bases removed from V and 3 bases from J, the gap between germline ends came to 12 bases. Per the germline V gene, CDR1 is MDHEN and CDR2 is SYDVKM. DNA of the CDR3: TGTGCCACCATAGGGGATTCTAATGAAAAACTGTTTTTT. The encoded protein is CATIGDSNEKLFF.

The V call is TRBV3-1 (or the pseudogene TRBV3-2), the J call TRBJ1-1, with TRBD1 matching 8 bases. CDR1 is LGHDT, CDR2 YNNKEL, per germline (reference sequence). CDR3 length: 13 amino acids. Losses at the gene ends were 7 bases for V and 4 bases for J; bases not matched to a gene: 5. This CDR3 is CASNRGQGTEAFF. In DNA, the CDR3 is TGTGCCAGCAACCGAGGACAGGGCACTGAAGCTTTCTTT.

The chain employs TRBV3-1 (or the pseudogene TRBV3-2) and TRBJ2-1; 10 bases agree with TRBD2. From germline, CDR1 is LGHDT and CDR2 YNNKEL (reference sequence). V lost 0 bases and J lost 0; bases outside the gene matches: 8. The CDR3 is made up of 19 amino acids. CDR3 in DNA: TGTGCCAGCAGCCAAGAGGCGGGTAGCGGGAGGAGCTCCTACAATGAGCAGTTCTTC. This codes for CASSQEAGSGRSSYNEQFF.

The V and J genes are TRBV19 and TRBJ2-1; weak D call: TRBD2 (6 bases). The CDR3 has 15 amino acids. Germline lookup yields CDR1 LNHDA and CDR2 SQIVND (reference sequence). V lost 4 bases to trimming and J lost 8 bases, with 18 bases between them. CDR3: CASSSTSSPWDEQFF. CDR3 coding DNA: TGTGCCAGTAGTAGCACTAGCAGTCCTTGGGATGAGCAGTTCTTC.

V and J are TRBV29-1 and TRBJ1-2; 7 bases are shared with TRBD1. V dropped 3 bases and J dropped 3; count of bases not matched to a gene: 7. CDR1 and CDR2 (germline): SQVTM, ANQGSEA. CDR3 length equals 14 residues. The CDR3 sequence: CSVEVFGTDYGYTF. CDR3 in DNA: TGCAGCGTTGAGGTTTTTGGGACAGACTATGGCTACACCTTC.

The V and J genes are TRBV14 and TRBJ2-1, with D possibly being TRBD2 (5 bases). The germline V gene encodes CDR1 SGHDN and CDR2 FVKESK. The V and J ends lost 2 bases and 8 bases respectively, with 10 bases between them. The CDR3 consists of 13 residues. For the CDR3, the DNA is TGTGCCAGCAGCCAATCGGGGTCCGATGAGCAGTTCTTC. The encoded protein is CASSQSGSDEQFF.

The rearrangement uses TRBV7-8 and TRBJ2-5, with D tentatively TRBD2 (6 bases). The CDR3 is 16 amino acids. The V end was cut by 4 bases, the J end by 5 bases, with 20 bases between. Germline V gene lookup returns CDR1 SGHVS and CDR2 FQNEAQ. The CDR3 DNA sequence: TGTGCCAGCAGCTCCTCGGGGAGGAGGACCGGGGAGACCCAGTACTTC. Protein: CASSSSGRRTGETQYF.

This clone was seen once. This rearrangement joins TRBV4-1 to TRBJ1-2; no reliable D call. Per germline, CDR1 MGHRA and CDR2 YSYEKL. V was clipped by 0 bases and J by 6 bases, with 20 bases between them. This CDR3 region has 17 residues. The CDR3: CASSQDEGGSGINGYTF. DNA of the CDR3: TGCGCCAGCAGCCAAGACGAGGGAGGATCGGGTATCAATGGCTACACCTTC.

This sequence joins TRBV5-1 and TRBJ2-2; D is perhaps TRBD2 (8 bases). Germline assignment: CDR1 SGHRS and CDR2 YFSETQ. The V gene lost 4 bases and the J gene lost 4 bases, with 17 bases spanning the gap. The CDR3 extends over 16 amino acids. CDR3 DNA sequence: TGCGCCAGCAGCCCCGGGAGGGGGCCGGCCACCGGGGAGCTGTTTTTT. Residues: CASSPGRGPATGELFF.

This chain connects TRBV25-1 to TRBJ1-1, with a possible D match to TRBD1 (5 bases). V lost 8 bases to trimming and J lost 10 bases, with 17 bases between them. This CDR3 is built from 12 residues. Germline V gene lookup returns CDR1 MGHDK and CDR2 SYGVNS. The CDR3: CASRSLGGLAFF. The DNA for the CDR3 is TGTGCCAGCCGAAGTTTGGGGGGTTTAGCTTTCTTT.

This clone was picked up one time. V usage is TRBV12-3 or TRBV12-4 and J usage is TRBJ1-2, with 7 bases fitting TRBD1. With V trimmed by 6 bases and J by 5 bases, 3 bases remained unmatched. The CDR3 length is 12 residues. For the CDR3, the DNA is TGTGCCAGCAGACAGGGACAGTATGGCTACACCTTC. It is translated as CASRQGQYGYTF.

The rearrangement joins TRBV5-4 to TRBJ1-1, with no clear D. Trimming removed 6 bases from V and 0 bases from J, with 12 bases in between. This CDR3 has 14 residues. The V gene's germline CDR1 is SGHNT and CDR2 YYREEE (reference sequence). The CDR3 loop reads CASTQNTVNTEAFF. CDR3 nucleotides: TGTGCCAGCACCCAAAATACAGTGAACACTGAAGCTTTCTTT. The full variable domain, rest sourced from reference TRBV5-4 and TRBJ1-1, is ETGVTQSPTHLIKTRGQQVTLRCSSQSGHNTVSWYQQALGQGPQFIFQYYREEENGRGNFPPRFSGLQFPNYSSELNVNALELDDSALYLCASTQNTVNTEAFFGQGTRLTVV.

The genes are TRBV6-1 and TRBJ2-4; D is possibly TRBD1 (6 bases). The V and J ends lost 3 bases and 3 bases respectively, with 15 bases between them. Germline-derived CDR1 and CDR2 are MNHNS and SASEGT. CDR3 size: 16 residues. Written as DNA, the CDR3 is TGTGCCAGCAGTGAGGGGTGGGGGCTTTTCAAAAACATTCAGTACTTC. It codes for CASSEGWGLFKNIQYF.

V gene TRBV4-2 combines with J gene TRBJ2-4; the match to TRBD1 covers 7 bases. The CDR3 length is 18 residues. CDR1 LGHNA and CDR2 YNFKEQ come from the germline V gene. V gave up 0 bases and J gave up 0 bases; unmatched junction bases: 8. CDR3: CASSQDPVTGLAKNIQYF. CDR3 nucleotides: TGTGCCAGCAGCCAAGATCCCGTGACAGGGCTAGCCAAAAACATTCAGTACTTC.

The chain combines TRBV5-4 with TRBJ2-5; TRBD2 is a possible D gene (5 bases). CDR1 is SGHNT and CDR2 is YYREEE in the germline V gene (reference sequence). The V end lost 0 bases, the J end lost 4 bases, and 10 bases lay between the germline ends. The CDR3 consists of 14 residues. The CDR3 here is CASSLGSGRETQYF. DNA of the CDR3: TGTGCCAGCAGCTTGGGGTCGGGAAGAGAGACCCAGTACTTC.

This chain links TRBV6-1 with TRBJ1-3, with a weak D call TRBD1 (5 bases). V was cut by 3 bases and J by 0 bases, with 9 bases left in between. Germline CDR1 is MNHNS and CDR2 is SASEGT. The CDR3 extends over 15 amino acids. The CDR3 DNA reads TGTGCCAGCAGTGATGGCAGGGTCTCTGGAAACACCATATATTTT. Translation gives CASSDGRVSGNTIYF.

V usage is TRBV3-1 (or the pseudogene TRBV3-2) and J usage is TRBJ2-3; maybe TRBD1 (6 bases). The CDR3 has 16 amino acids. V lost 7 bases and J 4 bases, leaving 21 bases between the germline ends. Germline CDR1 is LGHDT and CDR2 is YNNKEL (reference sequence). In nucleotides, the CDR3 is TGTGCCAGCAACCACGGGTTACAGGGACGGCCAGATACGCAGTATTTT. It encodes CASNHGLQGRPDTQYF.

CDR3 residues: CASLVGTSGRGETQYF. In nucleotides, the CDR3 is TGCGCCAGTTTAGTGGGGACTAGCGGGAGAGGAGAGACCCAGTACTTC. The V gene is TRBV5-1, the J gene TRBJ2-5; TRBD2 agrees at 14 bases. Per germline, CDR1 SGHRS and CDR2 YFSETQ. Trimming at V came to 8 bases and at J to 4 bases, leaving 10 bases not matched to a gene. The CDR3 totals 16 residues.

The V call is TRBV25-1, the J call TRBJ2-6; TRBD1 matches 8 bases. The germline V gene encodes CDR1 MGHDK and CDR2 SYGVNS. With V trimmed by 4 bases and J by 0 bases, 5 bases remained unmatched. The CDR3 totals 17 residues. The CDR3 is CASSGGQVFSGANVLTF. CDR3 DNA: TGTGCCAGCAGTGGGGGACAGGTTTTCTCTGGGGCCAACGTCCTGACTTTC.

V usage is TRBV7-9 and J usage is TRBJ1-4; 9 bases agree with TRBD1. From germline, CDR1 is SEHNR and CDR2 FQNEAQ (reference sequence). The trim removed 5 bases at V and 3 bases at J, leaving 4 bases unmatched. The CDR3 totals 15 residues. CDR3 sequence (DNA): TGTGCCAGCAGCGGTACAGGGGGCCCTAATGAAAAACTGTTTTTT. Amino acids: CASSGTGGPNEKLFF.

V usage is TRBV6-5 and J usage is TRBJ2-7, with 10 positions matching TRBD2. Germline V CDR1 and CDR2: MNHEY, SVGAGI. The V segment lost 6 bases and the J segment 2 bases; nucleotides outside the gene matches: 4. This CDR3 spans 14 amino acids. The CDR3 DNA reads TGTGCCAGCAGCCTACTAGCGGGAACCTACGAGCAGTACTTC. This translates into CASSLLAGTYEQYF.

This clone was observed a single time. The gene calls are TRBV11-2 and TRBJ2-7; 9 nucleotides line up with TRBD1. J lost 7 bases, V lost 3 bases, and 4 bases had no gene match. The CDR3 is 13 amino acids. The germline CDR1 and CDR2 sequences are SGHAT and FQNNGV. The CDR3, as DNA: TGTGCCAGCAGCTTTACAGGGGGCGGGGAGCAGTACTTC. Translated, it gives CASSFTGGGEQYF. Looking up the rest from reference TRBV11-2 and TRBJ2-7 gives the full variable domain: EAGVAQSPRYKIIEKRQSVAFWCNPISGHATLYWYQQILGQGPKLLIQFQNNGVVDDSQLPKDRFSAERLKGVDSTLKIQPAKLEDSAVYLCASSFTGGGEQYFGPGTRLTVT.

The J gene is TRBJ2-7, the V gene TRBV30; 11 nucleotides align to TRBD2. The J segment lost 5 bases and the V segment lost 5 bases, leaving 11 bases of the junction unmatched. CDR3 size: 15 residues. Looked up from germline, CDR1 is GTSNPN and CDR2 is SVGIG (reference sequence). CDR3 residues: CAWEDLAGGFHEQYF. CDR3 sequence (DNA): TGTGCCTGGGAAGATTTAGCGGGAGGGTTCCACGAGCAGTACTTC.

The chain links TRBV10-3 to TRBJ2-1; TRBD2 agrees at 12 bases. V shed 8 bases, J shed 10 bases, and the junction held 9 bases outside the gene matches. CDR3 size: 14 residues. The V gene's germline CDR1 is ENHRY and CDR2 SYGVKD. The CDR3 sequence is CAIASGRGREEQFF. The CDR3 coding sequence is TGTGCCATCGCTAGCGGGAGGGGACGGGAAGAGCAGTTCTTC.

This rearrangement joins TRBV2 to TRBJ2-1, with TRBD2 matching 11 bases. With 3 bases clipped from V and 0 bases from J, the junction kept 7 bases outside the gene matches. The CDR3 runs 18 residues. In germline, CDR1 is SNHLY, CDR2 FYNNEI. CDR3: CASSDTLAGGLSYNEQFF. In nucleotides, the CDR3 is TGTGCCAGCAGTGATACTCTAGCGGGGGGCCTCTCCTACAATGAGCAGTTCTTC.